The T cell receptor (beta chain) described here comes from a study of technical replicates of blood from several donors. CDR1 is SGHTA, CDR2 FQGNSA, per germline. This CDR3 has 16 residues. The ends lost 5 bases at V and 5 bases at J; junction bases unmatched: 13. Data came from immunoSEQ multiplex PCR; TCRdb stores just in-frame clones and leaves some out. The table records 80,000 or so clones, approximately 78% of them present only once. Concerning this clone itself: Distinct nucleotide sequences in the sample also encode this CDR3.

The sequence derives from a human donor in good health. Some clones in this sample may be carry-over from other donors' samples. This chain links TRBV7-2 with TRBJ2-5, with TRBD1 identical over 8 bases. The sample consisted of PBMCs. The CDR3 loop is CASSLEGAGGVETQYF. DNA for the CDR3: TGTGCCAGCAGCCTTGAAGGGGCAGGGGGCGTGGAGACCCAGTACTTC.